The sequence of this T cell receptor (beta chain) was determined in a study of shared clonotypes between healthy human individuals (dated by TCRdb to about 2020). For the study in its entirety: The cohort included three men and a couple of women between 18 and 49 years of age. For each donor, three plates each were used for CD4 naive and CD4 memory, two plates were used for CD8 naive, and one plate was used for CD8 memory. To estimate repertoire size and how much clonotype sharing occurs between individuals, the study deeply sequenced the blood TCR repertoires of about 5 healthy adults. Libraries were prepared and TCR repertoires were sequenced by different laboratories using diverse techniques, in order to increase sequencing depth and limit assay-specific biases. Between about 0.8 and 9.5 billion PBMCs per donor were obtained by leukapheresis. Here is what the overall study found, with its caveats: Higher generation probabilities were observed for clonotypes shared by all four sorted-subset donors than for non-shared clonotypes. Incomplete sequencing was indicated by rarefaction of sorted-subset datasets, despite the large sequencing depth. Pairwise subsampling led to the expectation that sequencing depth would affect the degree of clonotype sharing among donors. Larger estimated clonotype richness was generally found for naive subsets than for memory subsets. When a handful of donors were compared, the shared fraction of clonotypes was roughly 4.8% for naive CD4, 3.5% for naive CD8, about 2.5% for memory CD4, and 0.35% to 0.4% for memory CD8. Sampling was restricted to blood, and TCR repertoires in tissues likely differ from the TCR repertoires found in blood. Because the study included a small number of donors, the genetic and exposure-history diversity represented was limited.

CDR1 is given as ENHRY and CDR2 as SYGVKD, both from the germline V gene. The CDR3 goes from the cysteine to the phenylalanine over 14 residues. Only the CDR3 portion is preserved as DNA: 42 bases, with reading frame beginning at the first base. Using the deep immunoSEQ assay, multiplex PCR amplified TCR CDR3 regions from genomic DNA. Extracted genomic DNA from each cell subset was spread evenly across all wells of several immunoSEQ 96-well plates, with each plate serving as a replicate. Each replicate PCR for sorted subsets received around 0.2 ug genomic DNA, equal to roughly 33,000 T cell genomes. Purified libraries were quantified with a Qubit 3.0 fluorometer, sized on a Bioanalyzer 2100, and re-quantified with the KAPA Library Quantification kit. Each immunoSEQ 96-well plate was sequenced on its own single-read 150-cycle Illumina NextSeq 550 flow cell. From the authors' description of their analysis: Because the immunoSEQ output included only junctional sequences and no quality scores, the filtering could not be the same as the filtering used for full-length reads. Sequences were annotated with PyIR, a Python wrapper for IgBLAST v1.9, using IMGT germline references to assign V/J genes and CDR3. Reads were filtered out if the reads had weak V/J assignments (E-value above 1e-6), no CDR3, stop codons, out-of-frame junctions, or ambiguous translated residues. V3J clonotypes were defined as sequences sharing the same inferred V gene, J gene, and CDR3 amino acid sequence. To compute the percentage overlap between repertoires, the number of shared unique clonotypes was divided by the size of the smaller repertoire. Richness of each repertoire was evaluated using RTK rarefaction, the Chao1 estimator, and Recon v2.1 estimates of unobserved clonotypes. OLGA was used to compute generation probabilities for all TCRbeta clonotypes that the gDNA method yielded from a few donors. This immuneACCESS table, as held by TCRdb, lists in-frame sequences with V and J called but not all clones. Of the missing ones, under half trace to an unresolved V gene in checked studies; the others have no known cause. V and J calls and clone size are as listed in that table; D and trimming were resolved from the DNA. The sample contains about 2.4 million clones, over 85% of them found a single time. The ten most abundant clones make up roughly 0.36% of the sample.

As to this clone: The specificity of this receptor is unknown. The junction departs from germline at one end; a sequencing error may be responsible.

Donors were healthy HIV-negative adults with no recently reported acute infections or vaccinations. Every donor was a Caucasian adult living in Nashville, Tennessee, USA. CD4+ T cells were enriched by magnetic negative selection; naive cells were then positively selected on CD45RA, and the negative fraction formed the memory subset. Blood was collected by leukapheresis, and PBMCs were isolated by Ficoll-Histopaque density gradient centrifugation and then cryopreserved in liquid nitrogen vapor phase. Analytical flow cytometry was used to check the purity and quantity of each magnetically sorted T cell population. Genomic DNA was isolated from each sorted fraction and quantified by UV absorbance on a Nanodrop 2000c.

The sequence was obtained from a man between 18 and 29 years old in good health. Some clones in this sample may be carry-over from other donors' samples. The sequenced sample consisted of naive CD4+ T cells from PBMCs. According to the study, the label for this sample's cell subset or site signals: CD45RA+ positively selected. The chain uses TRBV10-3 and TRBJ1-2; TRBD1 is a possible D gene, resting on 6 matching bases. The nucleotide sequence reads as follows: TGTGCCAGCAGTGAGAGGGGGAAGAACTATGGCTACACCTTC. This sequence encodes CASSERGKNYGYTF.